The count of the clone carrying this T cell receptor (beta chain) is one. This specimen comes from a study of molecular identifiers for immune sequencing clone quantification. TCRdb passed the PCR reads through MiXCR, listing each CDR3 protein once. The sample holds 400,000 to 600,000 distinct CDR3 sequences; 20% to 25% are singletons and the top ten take 0.65% to 0.95%. The CDR3 extends over 16 amino acids. The junction had 11 bases not matched to a gene; V was cut back by 5 bases and J by 6 bases. The germline V gene encodes CDR1 LNHNV and CDR2 YYDKDF (reference sequence). Sorting captured naive CD8 T cells as CD8+CD4-CCR7+CD45RA+.

The source of this sequence is a human donor in good health. Some libraries in this study had Jurkat cell RNA spiked in. The specimen was naive CD8+ T cells from blood, with Jurkat cell RNA spiked in. Subset described: FACS-sorted CD8+CD4-CCR7+CD45RA+ naive T cells. The V gene is TRBV15, the J gene TRBJ2-1, with TRBD1 matching 9 bases. The CDR3 nucleotides read TGTGCCACCAGCGCCCGCCGGGACAGGGCGAGCAATGAGCAGTTCTTC. This sequence encodes CATSARRDRASNEQFF.